Listed below are T cell receptor beta chains from one sample, sequenced in a study of regulatory dendritic cells for organ transplantation. Assay: immunoSEQ multiplex PCR; the TCRdb copy retains only in-frame clones and omits some. The sample includes tens of thousands of clones, around nine tenths of them seen just once. Input material: naive CD8+ T cells from blood. The receptors derive from a human donor in good health. CDR3s include the opening cysteine and the closing phenylalanine or tryptophan. Fields, in order: V gene, J gene, D gene, clone size, CDR3 protein, CDR3 DNA. The D gene is left open where the match is weak. Size is omitted from some rows. Given values are once, few, many or a class for expanded clones.

V gene: TRBV29-1
J gene: TRBJ2-3
D gene: -
clone size: -
CDR3 protein: CSVEAGPSTDTQYF
CDR3 DNA: TGCAGCGTTGAAGCGGGACCCTCCACAGATACGCAGTATTTT

V gene: TRBV4-1
J gene: TRBJ2-7
D gene: -
clone size: -
CDR3 protein: CASSQDHVTLSYEQYF
CDR3 DNA: TGCGCCAGCAGCCAAGATCACGTCACCCTCTCCTACGAGCAGTACTTC

V gene: TRBV6-5
J gene: TRBJ1-1
D gene: -
clone size: -
CDR3 protein: CASSYSTWGTEAFF
CDR3 DNA: TGTGCCAGCAGTTACTCGACATGGGGGACTGAAGCTTTCTTT

V gene: TRBV5-5
J gene: TRBJ2-2
D gene: -
clone size: -
CDR3 protein: CASSPGLPNTGELFF
CDR3 DNA: TGTGCCAGCAGCCCAGGGCTCCCGAACACCGGGGAGCTGTTTTTT

V gene: TRBV28
J gene: TRBJ2-7
D gene: TRBD2
clone size: once
CDR3 protein: CASSLVGGRNQYEQYF
CDR3 DNA: TGTGCCAGCAGTTTAGTAGGCGGGAGGAATCAATACGAGCAGTACTTC

V gene: TRBV6-5
J gene: TRBJ2-7
D gene: TRBD1
clone size: -
CDR3 protein: CASSYLGQSYEQYF
CDR3 DNA: TGTGCCAGCAGTTACTTGGGACAGTCTTACGAGCAGTACTTC

V gene: TRBV7-9
J gene: TRBJ2-5
D gene: -
clone size: -
CDR3 protein: CASSLGGRKETQYF
CDR3 DNA: TGTGCCAGCAGCTTAGGAGGCAGGAAAGAGACCCAGTACTTC

V gene: TRBV14
J gene: TRBJ2-2
D gene: TRBD2
clone size: -
CDR3 protein: CASSQVIAGGLNTGELFF
CDR3 DNA: TGTGCCAGCAGCCAAGTTATAGCGGGAGGGTTGAACACCGGGGAGCTGTTTTTT

V gene: TRBV29-1
J gene: TRBJ2-7
D gene: -
clone size: -
CDR3 protein: CSVEGDRWSGEQYF
CDR3 DNA: TGCAGCGTTGAAGGAGACAGGTGGTCTGGCGAGCAGTACTTC

V gene: TRBV19
J gene: TRBJ1-1
D gene: -
clone size: -
CDR3 protein: CASSRRGEYTEAFF
CDR3 DNA: TGTGCCAGTAGTCGGAGGGGGGAATACACTGAAGCTTTCTTT

V gene: TRBV2
J gene: TRBJ1-1
D gene: -
clone size: -
CDR3 protein: CASKGGTEAFF
CDR3 DNA: TGTGCCAGCAAGGGGGGCACTGAAGCTTTCTTT

V gene: TRBV7-6
J gene: TRBJ2-7
D gene: TRBD2
clone size: -
CDR3 protein: CASSSGGGYEQYF
CDR3 DNA: TGTGCCAGCAGCTCGGGAGGCGGATACGAGCAGTACTTC

V gene: TRBV28
J gene: TRBJ2-7
D gene: -
clone size: -
CDR3 protein: CASSFFGGAYEQYF
CDR3 DNA: TGTGCCAGCAGTTTCTTCGGGGGCGCCTACGAGCAGTACTTC